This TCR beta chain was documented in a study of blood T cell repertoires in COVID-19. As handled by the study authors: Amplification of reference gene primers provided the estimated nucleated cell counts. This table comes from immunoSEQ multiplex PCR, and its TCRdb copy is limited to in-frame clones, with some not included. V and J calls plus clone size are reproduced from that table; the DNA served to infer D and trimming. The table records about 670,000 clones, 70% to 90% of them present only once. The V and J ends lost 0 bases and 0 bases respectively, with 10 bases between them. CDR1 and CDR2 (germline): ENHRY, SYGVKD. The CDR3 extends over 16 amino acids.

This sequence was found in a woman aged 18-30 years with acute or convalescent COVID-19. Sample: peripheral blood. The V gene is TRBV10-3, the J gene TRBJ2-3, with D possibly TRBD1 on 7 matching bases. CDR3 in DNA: TGTGCCATCAGTGAGTCGGCAGGGGGGAGCACAGATACGCAGTATTTT. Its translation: CAISESAGGSTDTQYF.